The TCR beta chain under discussion was sequenced for a study of response to subunit inactivated influenza vaccine (dated by TCRdb to 2017 to 2018). Study-level background: The study used deep quantitative T cell receptor repertoire profiling to track responses to a trivalent subunit inactivated influenza vaccine.

The junction carries 13 bases between V and J, which are trimmed by 7 bases and 7 bases respectively. The CDR3 covers 13 residues, taking in both the cysteine and the phenylalanine. The read is trimmed to its CDR3 DNA, 39 bases read in frame from base 1. Reading the germline V gene gives CDR1 SGHTA and CDR2 FQGNSA. Libraries were made using RT-PCR. The listed sequencing device is Illumina HiSeq 2500. The raw public reads went through TCRdb reprocessing: fastp at Q25, MiXCR clone calling, in-frame beta chains kept. Here each entry gathers all rows of one CDR3 protein and keeps the most common genes and DNA. This sample is represented by about 570,000 distinct CDR3 sequences; around 10% of them were singletons. Approximately 10% of the sample is held by the ten biggest clonotypes. This clonotype came up a few times. The antigen it recognizes is unknown. Base qualities are not at hand, and no much larger clone is one base apart.

Results the study describes overall, beyond this receptor: The authors proposed that each seasonal influenza vaccination may bring in only a limited number of new T cells.

The same sample was also studied in work on T cells expressing NK-cell markers. Per that second paper: The TCR beta cDNA libraries were made using 5'RACE template switching, a step that added both a universal primer site and unique molecular identifiers. Three sorted T-cell subsets (CD3+CD56+NKG2C+, CD3+CD56+NKG2C- and CD3+CD56-NKG2C+) from about 8 donors had their TCR beta-chain repertoires profiled. Among the eight sequenced donors, seven were HCMV-seropositive and one was HCMV-seronegative. To restrict sorting to alphabetaTCR-expressing T cells, an anti-gammadeltaTCR antibody was added in several experiments. In more than five donors, the dominant CD3+CD56+NKG2C+ clonotypes were found to rank among the top 10 CD8+ clonotypes and to make up about 1.0-8% of CD8+ T cells. Those dominant clonotypes were again the most abundant among CD3+CD56-NKG2C+ cells in four donors, at about 25-60.1%. Whether the expanded NKG2C-expressing T cell clones were specific for HCMV antigens was left unclear. The study sequenced eight donors, all healthy volunteers chosen at random: three men and five women. HCMV serostatus was determined by detecting HCMV-specific IgG in serum with a commercial ELISA kit. Peripheral blood mononuclear cells were isolated from blood by Ficoll density gradient centrifugation. For several donors, bulk peripheral blood T-cell repertoires were also sequenced from unsorted PBMC. cDNA synthesis was primed from the TCR beta constant segment, followed by two successive PCR amplification steps. Sequencing of the libraries produced 2 x 150 bp reads on Illumina HiSeq 2000/2500, MiSeq or NextSeq. MIGEC was used to demultiplex reads and group the reads by UMI, and MiTCR was used to assemble and quantify clonotypes. To exclude erroneous sequences, only TCR cDNA sequences supported by at least two reads were retained. The tcR package was used for downstream repertoire analysis, and clonotypes were matched across fractions by CDR3 nucleotide sequence plus V segment. VDJmatch was used to annotate antigen specificity against VDJdb, with one amino acid substitution in CDR3 permitted.

Sequencing used PBMCs from blood, obtained on the day of vaccination. The sequence was collected from a man aged 45-65 years who received an inactivated influenza vaccine. Donor details come from another sample of the same person, matched by shared clones. The V and J segments used are TRBV7-2 and TRBJ2-2; the D gene is tentatively TRBD1 or TRBD2, each matching 5 bases. The sequenced DNA is TGTGCCAGCATCGGGACGCCGCTCGGGGAGCTGTTTTTT. Translated, this gives CASIGTPLGELFF. The reference TRBV7-2 and TRBJ2-2 proteins fill in what lies around the CDR3, so the full variable domain reads GAGVSQSPSNKVTEKGKDVELRCDPISGHTALYWYRQSLGQGLEFLIYFQGNSAPDKSGLPSDRFSAERTGGSVSTLTIQRTQQEDSAVYLCASIGTPLGELFFGEGSRLTVL.